Below are 3 T cell receptor beta chains sequenced from a single sample in a study of blood T cell repertoires in COVID-19 (dated by TCRdb to between 2020 and 2021). The library relied on the immunoSEQ multiplex PCR assay. TCRdb retrieved this table from immuneACCESS and kept in-frame rearrangements only. Not all clones are present; in checked studies, unresolved V genes account for under half, and no reason is known for the remainder. A total of about 73,000 clones appear in this sample, 89% of them only once. The ten largest clonotypes hold roughly 9% of the sample. Sequencing was performed on peripheral blood. These receptors all stem from an elderly man with acute or convalescent COVID-19.

The chain joins TRBV9 to TRBJ1-1; D remains unclear. In germline, CDR1 is SGDLS, CDR2 YYNGEE. This CDR3 contains 12 residues. The V end was cut by 0 bases, the J end by 8 bases, with 8 bases between. DNA of the CDR3: TGTGCCAGCAGCGTAGGAGGAGAAGAAGCTTTCTTT. It yields the protein CASSVGGEEAFF.

The rearrangement joins TRBV10-3 to TRBJ2-3; TRBD2 matches at 8 bases. Germline CDR1 is ENHRY and CDR2 is SYGVKD. The CDR3 is 14 amino acids. The junction had 6 bases not matched to a gene; V was cut back by 10 bases and J by 0 bases. CDR3 sequence reads: CATVAGQSTDTQYF. DNA of the CDR3: TGTGCCACCGTAGCGGGGCAGAGCACAGATACGCAGTATTTT.

The chain employs TRBV27 and TRBJ1-2; 12 bases line up with TRBD1. This CDR3 contains 14 residues. Germline V CDR1 and CDR2: MNHEY, SMNVEV (reference sequence). V lost 6 bases and J lost 6; bases outside the gene matches: 5. CDR3 loop: CASRPGQGADGYTF. In DNA, the CDR3 is TGTGCCAGCAGACCGGGACAGGGGGCGGATGGCTACACCTTC.